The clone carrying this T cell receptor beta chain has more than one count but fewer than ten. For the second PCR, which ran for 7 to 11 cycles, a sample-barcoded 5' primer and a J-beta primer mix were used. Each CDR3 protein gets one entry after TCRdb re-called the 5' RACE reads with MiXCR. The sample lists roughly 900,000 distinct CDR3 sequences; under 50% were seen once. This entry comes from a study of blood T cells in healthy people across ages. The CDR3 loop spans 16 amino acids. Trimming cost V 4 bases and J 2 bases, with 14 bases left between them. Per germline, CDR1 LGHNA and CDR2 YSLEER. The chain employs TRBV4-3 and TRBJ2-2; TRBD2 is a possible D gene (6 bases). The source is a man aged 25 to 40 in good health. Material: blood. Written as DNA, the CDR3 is TGCGCCAGCAGCCCCCGGTGGGGGGATAACACCGGGGAGCTGTTTTTT. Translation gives CASSPRWGDNTGELFF.